This TCR beta chain was recovered during a study of human T cells and chemical hapten exposure. Study-level background: Each patch test put 0.01% DPC on the upper back, and results were read at 6 days. General study results and limits: After DPC sensitization, TCRs above 1 in 1000 frequency showed no change.

What the library attached to individual cDNA molecules were unique molecular identifiers. TCRdb called the RACE reads again in MiXCR, with one record for every CDR3 protein. The repertoire holds around 190,000 distinct CDR3 sequences, with 20% to 25% as singletons. On this clonotype itself: Its target is unknown.

Time point specified: patch test 1, 2 weeks after DPC sensitization. Treatment noted: therapeutic diphenylcyclopropenone sensitization with weekly scalp DPC. Germline CDR1 is SNHLY and CDR2 is FYNNEI. There are 11 residues in the CDR3. V shed 5 bases and J shed 8 bases, with 9 bases lying between them. The sequence was collected from a woman aged 45-65 years with alopecia areata. Some clones in this sample may be carry-over from other donors' samples. The sample consisted of whole blood, taken in connection with sensitization to the hapten diphenylcyclopropenone (DPC). This chain joins TRBV2 and TRBJ1-2; D gene uncertain. The CDR3 reads CASSPQVGYTF. In DNA, the CDR3 is TGTGCCAGCAGTCCTCAGGTCGGCTACACCTTC.